This T cell receptor (beta chain) was identified during a study of CD8+ T cells in alopecia areata. Broader study findings: Sequenced scalp T cells also include alphabeta T cells resident in normal skin. Greater clonality was observed in lesional scalp samples, especially alopecia totalis/universalis, versus normal scalp.

Germline V CDR1 and CDR2: SEHNR, FQNEAQ (reference sequence). V lost 5 bases, J lost 0 bases, and 14 bases stayed unmatched. The CDR3 spans 19 residues. Extracted RNA was reverse transcribed, and the resulting cDNA served as sequencing template. Using immunoSEQ multiplex PCR, the repertoire was profiled, and TCRdb retains in-frame clones only, with some absent. Of 200,000 or so clones listed, roughly 50% are singletons. It was from PBMCs that CD4+ and CD8+ T cells were sorted. This clone was seen a handful of times. Its antigen is unidentified. V and J are TRBV7-9 and TRBJ2-2, with 8 bases that match TRBD1. The receptor comes from a human donor in good health. Sequencing input: CD8+ T cells sorted from blood. In DNA, the CDR3 is TGTGCCAGCAGCACGAGACCGGGACAGGCGGACGCGAACACCGGGGAGCTGTTTTTT. Translation: CASSTRPGQADANTGELFF.